The subject of this entry is one TCR beta chain. The germline V gene encodes CDR1 SNHLY and CDR2 FYNNEI. The CDR3 length is 13 residues. The junction had 0 bases not matched to a gene; V was cut back by 6 bases and J by 2 bases. This entry comes from a study of blood T cell repertoires in COVID-19. Study-level information: Acute-phase and convalescent COVID-19 samples originated in the United States, Italy and Spain.

All enrollees were roughly 18 to 95 years old and from approximately 25 US areas. Participant-reported clinical history was the basis for cohort assignment. Exposed enrollees had met someone with a PCR-confirmed or clinician-diagnosed COVID-19 case at some point within the 2 weeks before study entry. The assay was immunoSEQ multiplex PCR, and TCRdb's table has in-frame clones only and misses some. Of 200,000 to 250,000 clones in the sample, 90% were seen once. V and J are TRBV2 and TRBJ2-1, with TRBD2 matching 8 bases. The sequencing sample was made of PBMCs or T cells enriched from blood (not recorded which). This sequence was found in a man aged 25 to 45 who had been exposed to COVID-19. The CDR3 DNA sequence: TGTGCCAGCAGAGCGGGGGCCTACAATGAGCAGTTCTTC. This codes for CASRAGAYNEQFF.